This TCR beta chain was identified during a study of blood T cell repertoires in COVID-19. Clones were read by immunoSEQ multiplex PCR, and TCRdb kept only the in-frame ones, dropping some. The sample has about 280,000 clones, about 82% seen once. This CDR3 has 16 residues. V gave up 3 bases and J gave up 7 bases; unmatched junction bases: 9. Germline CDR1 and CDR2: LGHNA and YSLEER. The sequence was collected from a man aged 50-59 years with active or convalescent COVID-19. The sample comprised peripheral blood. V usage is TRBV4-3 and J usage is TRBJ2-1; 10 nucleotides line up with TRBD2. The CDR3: CASSHILAGGGNEQFF. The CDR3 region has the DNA TGCGCCAGCAGCCACATCTTAGCGGGAGGAGGGAATGAGCAGTTCTTC.